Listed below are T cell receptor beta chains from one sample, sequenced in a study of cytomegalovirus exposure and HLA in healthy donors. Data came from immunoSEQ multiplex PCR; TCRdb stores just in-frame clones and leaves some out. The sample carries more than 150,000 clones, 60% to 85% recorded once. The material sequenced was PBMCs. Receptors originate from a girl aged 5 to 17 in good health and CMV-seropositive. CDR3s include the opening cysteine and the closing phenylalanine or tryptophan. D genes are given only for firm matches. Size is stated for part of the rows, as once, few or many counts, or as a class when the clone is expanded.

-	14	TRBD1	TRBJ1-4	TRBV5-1	TGCGCCAGCAGCTTTGGGACAGGGCTTGAAAAACTGTTTTTT	CASSFGTGLEKLFF
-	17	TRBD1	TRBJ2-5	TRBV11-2	TGTGCCAGCAGCTTAGGGGCCGGGACAGGGGGCCAAGAGACCCAGTACTTC	CASSLGAGTGGQETQYF
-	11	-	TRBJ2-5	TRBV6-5	TGTGCCAGCAGTACCGGAGAGACCCAGTACTTC	CASSTGETQYF
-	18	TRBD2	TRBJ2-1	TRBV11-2	TGTGCCAGCAGCAACACTAGGGGCTCGCGCGGGGGGTACAATGAGCAGTTCTTC	CASSNTRGSRGGYNEQFF
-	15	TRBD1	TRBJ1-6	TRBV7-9	TGTGCCAGCAGCTTAGAACAGGGGATAAAATCACCCCTCCACTTT	CASSLEQGIKSPLHF
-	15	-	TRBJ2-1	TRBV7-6	TGTGCCAGCAGCCCCCGGGACTGGATGTACAATGAGCAGTTCTTC	CASSPRDWMYNEQFF
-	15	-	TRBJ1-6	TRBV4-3	TGCGCCAGCAGCCAAGATCCAGCGAACAATTCACCCCTCCACTTT	CASSQDPANNSPLHF
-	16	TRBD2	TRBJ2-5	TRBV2	TGTGCCAGCAGTGAGCATAGCGGGGGGGCGGGAGAGACCCAGTACTTC	CASSEHSGGAGETQYF
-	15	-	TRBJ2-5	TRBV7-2	TGTGCCAGCAGCTTAGGGGTCCTGGTGGAGGAGACCCAGTACTTC	CASSLGVLVEETQYF
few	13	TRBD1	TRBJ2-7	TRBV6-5	TGTGCCAGCAGTTACGACAGGGTATACGAGCAGTACTTC	CASSYDRVYEQYF
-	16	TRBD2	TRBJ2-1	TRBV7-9	TGTGCCAGCAGCCCCCCCCGCGGGGGGTTCTACAATGAGCAGTTCTTC	CASSPPRGGFYNEQFF
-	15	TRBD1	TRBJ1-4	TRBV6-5	TGTGCCAGCAGTTTCCAGGGGGTAAGAGGTGAAAAACTGTTTTTT	CASSFQGVRGEKLFF
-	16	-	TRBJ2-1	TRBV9	TGTGCCAGCAGCGTGCTCGGCGGAACCTCCTACAATGAGCAGTTCTTC	CASSVLGGTSYNEQFF
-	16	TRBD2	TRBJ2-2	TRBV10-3	TGTGCCATCAGTGACCTAGCGGGGGGGGACACCGGGGAGCTGTTTTTT	CAISDLAGGDTGELFF
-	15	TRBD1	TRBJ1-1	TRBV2	TGTGCCAGCAGAGAAACGACAGGGAAGAACACTGAAGCTTTCTTT	CASRETTGKNTEAFF
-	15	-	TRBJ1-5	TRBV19	TGTGCCAGTAGACCCTCTGCGGGTACCGGTCAGCCCCAGCATTTT	CASRPSAGTGQPQHF
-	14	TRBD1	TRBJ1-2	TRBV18	TGTGCCAGCTCGTCGACAGGGTATAACTATGGCTACACCTTC	CASSSTGYNYGYTF
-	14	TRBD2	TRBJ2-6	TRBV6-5	TGTGCCTCCCGGGGGGGGTCTGGGGCCAACGTCCTGACTTTC	CASRGGSGANVLTF
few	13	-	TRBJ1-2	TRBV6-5	TGTGCCAGCAGGCAGGGGCAGAGCTATGGCTACACCTTC	CASRQGQSYGYTF
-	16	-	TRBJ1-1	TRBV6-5	TGTGCCAGCAGTTACAGCCTAACTGCCTTGAACACTGAAGCTTTCTTT	CASSYSLTALNTEAFF
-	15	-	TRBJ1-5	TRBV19	TGTGCCAGTAGTACGGCGGGGGGGACCAATCAGCCCCAGCATTTT	CASSTAGGTNQPQHF
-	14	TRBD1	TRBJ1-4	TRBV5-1	TGCGCCAGCAGCCCGGACAGGCGAGGTGAAAAACTGTTTTTT	CASSPDRRGEKLFF
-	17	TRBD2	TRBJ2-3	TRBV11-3	TGTGCCAGCAGCTTAGGTAGCGGGGGGGATAGCACAGATACGCAGTATTTT	CASSLGSGGDSTDTQYF
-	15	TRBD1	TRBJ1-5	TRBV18	TGTGCCAGCTCAGCGGGACAGGGGGGCAATCAGCCCCAGCATTTT	CASSAGQGGNQPQHF
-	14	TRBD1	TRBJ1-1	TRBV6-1	TGTGCCAGCAAGATCCAGGGGGGGAACACTGAAGCTTTCTTT	CASKIQGGNTEAFF
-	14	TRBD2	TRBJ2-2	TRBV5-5	TGTGCCAGCAGCTTGACAGCGGGGTGGATTCCCCTGTTTTTT	CASSLTAGWIPLFF
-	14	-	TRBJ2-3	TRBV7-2	TGTGCCAGCAGCTCTCCCTCAGGGACAGATACGCAGTATTTT	CASSSPSGTDTQYF
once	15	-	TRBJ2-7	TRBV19	TGTGCCAGTAGTATCGAGAGGACTCTGGCGGACGAGCAGTACTTC	CASSIERTLADEQYF
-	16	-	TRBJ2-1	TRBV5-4	TGTGCCAGCAGCCAAGGGACTGGTATCTCCTACAATGAGCAGTTCTTC	CASSQGTGISYNEQFF
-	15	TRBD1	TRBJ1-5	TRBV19	TGTGCCAGTAGTTTGGACAGGGGTAGCAATCAGCCCCAGCATTTT	CASSLDRGSNQPQHF
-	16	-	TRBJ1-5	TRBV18	TGTGCCAGCTCACCGGCAGGGATGAGTAGCAATCAGCCCCAGCATTTT	CASSPAGMSSNQPQHF
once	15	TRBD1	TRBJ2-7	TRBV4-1	TGCGCCAGCAGCCAAGGGGACAGTCCGACCTACGAGCAGTACTTC	CASSQGDSPTYEQYF
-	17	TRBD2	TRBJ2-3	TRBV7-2	TGTGCCAGCAGCCCAGGTCTAGCGGGGGGGCCGGGAGATACGCAGTATTTT	CASSPGLAGGPGDTQYF
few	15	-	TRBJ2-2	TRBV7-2	TGTGCCAGCAGCTTAGAAGGGGGGGTAGGCGGGGAGCTGTTTTTT	CASSLEGGVGGELFF
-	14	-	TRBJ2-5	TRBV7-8	TGTGCCAGCAGCTTAGTGAGAGGAATAGAGACCCAGTACTTC	CASSLVRGIETQYF
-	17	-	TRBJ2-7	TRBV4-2	TGTGCCAGCAGCCAAGGGGTGGTAGGGCAGGGATCCTACGAGCAGTACTTC	CASSQGVVGQGSYEQYF
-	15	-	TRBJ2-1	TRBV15	TGTGCCACCAGCAGAGATCGCGGGACTTACAATGAGCAGTTCTTC	CATSRDRGTYNEQFF
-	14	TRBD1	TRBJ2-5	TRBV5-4	TGTGCCAGCAGCTTACCACAGGGGGAAGAGACCCAGTACTTC	CASSLPQGEETQYF
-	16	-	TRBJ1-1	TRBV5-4	TGTGCCAGCAGCTTGGATCAGCAAGGAGGGAACACTGAAGCTTTCTTT	CASSLDQQGGNTEAFF
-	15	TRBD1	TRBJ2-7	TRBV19	TGTGCCAGTAGTTTCGGGACAGGGAATATCTACGAGCAGTACTTC	CASSFGTGNIYEQYF
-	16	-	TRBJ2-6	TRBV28	TGTGCCAGCCAAGGGGGCGGGACCTCTGGGGCCAACGTCCTGACTTTC	CASQGGGTSGANVLTF
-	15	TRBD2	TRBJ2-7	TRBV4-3	TGCGCCAGCAGCCAATCTCTAGCGGGGGGTGGTGAGCAGTACTTC	CASSQSLAGGGEQYF
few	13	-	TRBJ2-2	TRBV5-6	TGTGCCAGCAGCGCAGCGGGTGGTCGGGAGCTGTTTTTT	CASSAAGGRELFF
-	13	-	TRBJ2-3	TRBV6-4	TGTGCCAGCAGTGAATCGACTAGTGGAACGCAGTATTTT	CASSESTSGTQYF
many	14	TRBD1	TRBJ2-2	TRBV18	TGTGCCAGCTCAGGGACAGGGAGCACCGGGGAGCTGTTTTTT	CASSGTGSTGELFF
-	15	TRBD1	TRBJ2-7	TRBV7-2	TGTGCCAGCAGCTGGGCGGGACAGGGAGACTACGAGCAGTACTTC	CASSWAGQGDYEQYF
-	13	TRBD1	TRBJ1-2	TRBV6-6	TGTGCCAGCAGTGACAGGGTTAACTATGGCTACACCTTC	CASSDRVNYGYTF
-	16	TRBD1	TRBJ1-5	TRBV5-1	TGCGCCAGCAGCTTGGGGGACAGGGAAGACAATCAGCCCCAGCATTTT	CASSLGDREDNQPQHF
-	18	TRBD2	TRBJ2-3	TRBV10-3	TGTGCCATCAGTGAGTCGAGTAAAGCGGGGGGGCAGGGAGATACGCAGTATTTT	CAISESSKAGGQGDTQYF
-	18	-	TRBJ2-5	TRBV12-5	TGTGCTAGTGGTTTGGCGCAGAAGCCGGGACTCCAGTCGGGGGCCCAGTACTTC	CASGLAQKPGLQSGAQYF
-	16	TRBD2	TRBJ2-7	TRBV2	TGTGCCAGCAGCGCCGGACTAGCGGGGGGATCCTACGAGCAGTACTTC	CASSAGLAGGSYEQYF